This entry is about one T cell receptor beta chain. This sample is drawn from a study of blood T cell repertoires in COVID-19. Study as a whole: T cells, B-cell-depleted T cells, or PBMCs supplied cDNA or gDNA.

Trimming took 5 bases from V and 4 from J; bases not matched to a gene: 9. CDR1 SGHKS and CDR2 YYEKEE come from the germline V gene (reference sequence). The CDR3 totals 15 residues. In the authors' methods: Estimated nucleated cell counts came from reference gene primer amplification. Sequencing was performed with immunoSEQ multiplex PCR; in TCRdb, only in-frame clones are kept and a portion is missing. V and J calls and clone size follow that table, whereas D and trimming were derived from the DNA. The sample includes some 170,000 clones, about 91% seen only once; the top ten take roughly 1.4%. Sequenced material: peripheral blood. The chain recombines TRBV5-5 with TRBJ2-5; 9 positions agree with TRBD2. The TCR sequence derives from a woman between 45 and 65 years old with acute or convalescent COVID-19. CDR3: CASSFPAGGPETQYF. In nucleotides, the CDR3 is TGTGCCAGCAGTTTTCCCGCGGGGGGGCCAGAGACCCAGTACTTC. Using reference TRBV5-5 and TRBJ2-5 for the parts outside the CDR3, the full variable domain is DAGVTQSPTHLIKTRGQQVTLRCSPISGHKSVSWYQQVLGQGPQFIFQYYEKEERGRGNFPDRFSARQFPNYSSELNVNALLLGDSALYLCASSFPAGGPETQYFGPGTRLLVL.